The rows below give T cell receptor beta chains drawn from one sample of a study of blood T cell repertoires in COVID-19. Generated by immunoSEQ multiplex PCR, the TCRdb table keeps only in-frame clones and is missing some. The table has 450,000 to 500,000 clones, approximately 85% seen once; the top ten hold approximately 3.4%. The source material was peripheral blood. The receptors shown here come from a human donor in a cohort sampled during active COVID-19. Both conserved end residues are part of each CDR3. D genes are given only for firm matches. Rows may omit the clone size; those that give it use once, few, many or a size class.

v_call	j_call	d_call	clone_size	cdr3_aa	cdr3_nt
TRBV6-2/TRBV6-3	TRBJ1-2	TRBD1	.	CASSTDRGLGYTF	TGTGCCAGCAGTACCGACAGGGGGCTTGGCTACACCTTC
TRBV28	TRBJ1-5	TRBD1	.	CASSPGSGQGKGRGQPQHF	TGTGCCAGCAGTCCCGGCAGTGGACAGGGGAAGGGACGGGGTCAGCCCCAGCATTTT
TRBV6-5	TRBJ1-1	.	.	CASSRFGQGDTEAFF	TGTGCCAGCAGTCGCTTTGGGCAAGGGGACACTGAAGCTTTCTTT
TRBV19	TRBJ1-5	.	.	CASSVAGVLGQPQHF	TGTGCCAGTAGTGTAGCAGGGGTATTAGGACAGCCCCAGCATTTT
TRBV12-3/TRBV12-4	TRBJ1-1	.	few	CASTRAVNTEAFF	TGTGCCAGCACCAGGGCGGTGAACACTGAAGCTTTCTTT
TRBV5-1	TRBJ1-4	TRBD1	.	CASKTDRVPNEKLFF	TGCGCCAGCAAGACGGACAGGGTGCCTAATGAAAAACTGTTTTTT
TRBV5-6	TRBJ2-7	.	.	CASSLGRRFLQGPYEQYF	TGTGCCAGCAGCCTAGGGCGGAGGTTTTTACAGGGACCCTACGAGCAGTACTTC
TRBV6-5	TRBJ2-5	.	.	CASSTGFEGEETQYF	TGTGCCAGCAGTACCGGATTCGAAGGGGAAGAGACCCAGTACTTC
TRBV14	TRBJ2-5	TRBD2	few	CASSRGLAGETQYF	TGTGCCAGCAGCCGAGGACTAGCAGGAGAGACCCAGTACTTC
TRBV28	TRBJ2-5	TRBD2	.	CASSFGGGRTRGETQYF	TGTGCCAGCAGTTTCGGCGGGGGTAGGACTAGAGGGGAGACCCAGTACTTC
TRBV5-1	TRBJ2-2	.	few	CASSLIQGNTGELFF	TGCGCCAGCAGCTTGATACAGGGGAACACCGGGGAGCTGTTTTTT
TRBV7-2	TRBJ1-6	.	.	CASSLGSPGSYNSPLHF	TGTGCCAGCAGCTTAGGTAGCCCGGGCTCCTATAATTCACCCCTCCACTTT
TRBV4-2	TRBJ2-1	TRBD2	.	CASSQGTSLYNEQFF	TGTGCCAGCAGCCAAGGGACTAGCCTCTACAATGAGCAGTTCTTC
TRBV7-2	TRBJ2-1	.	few	CASSPAAGGSYNEQFF	TGTGCCAGCAGCCCTGCGGCAGGAGGCTCCTACAATGAGCAGTTCTTC
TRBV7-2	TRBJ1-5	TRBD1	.	CASSLVQGAQPQHF	TGTGCCAGCAGCTTAGTTCAGGGGGCTCAGCCCCAGCATTTT
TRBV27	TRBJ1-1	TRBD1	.	CASSWGQETEAFF	TGTGCCAGCAGCTGGGGACAGGAAACTGAAGCTTTCTTT
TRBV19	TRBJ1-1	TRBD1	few	CASSNTGGYSEAFF	TGTGCCAGTAGTAACACAGGGGGCTATTCTGAAGCTTTCTTT
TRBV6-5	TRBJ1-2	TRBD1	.	CAGTGDQFNYGYTF	TGTGCCGGGACAGGGGATCAGTTCAACTATGGCTACACCTTC
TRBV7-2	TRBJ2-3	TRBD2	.	CASSLASGSTDTQYF	TGTGCCAGCAGCTTGGCTAGCGGGAGCACAGATACGCAGTATTTT
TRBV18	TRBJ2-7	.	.	CASSPAVATYEQYF	TGTGCCAGCTCACCGGCCGTAGCCACCTACGAGCAGTACTTC
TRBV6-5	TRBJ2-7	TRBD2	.	CASTPVGGRVYEQYF	TGTGCCAGCACCCCAGTAGGCGGGAGGGTCTACGAGCAGTACTTC
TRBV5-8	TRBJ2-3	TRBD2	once	CASGREDTQYF	TGTGCCAGCGGGAGGGAAGATACGCAGTATTTT
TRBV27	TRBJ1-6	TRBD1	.	CASRGTGGSSPLHF	TGTGCCAGCAGGGGCACAGGGGGTAGCTCACCCCTCCACTTT
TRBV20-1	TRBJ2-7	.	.	CSAGGRGEQYF	TGCAGTGCTGGGGGCCGGGGCGAGCAGTACTTC
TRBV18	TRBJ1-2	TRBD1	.	CASSPGQGDYGYTF	TGTGCCAGCTCACCCGGACAGGGGGACTATGGCTACACCTTC
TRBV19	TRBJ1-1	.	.	CASSRTVDTEAFF	TGTGCCAGTAGTCGGACAGTAGACACTGAAGCTTTCTTT
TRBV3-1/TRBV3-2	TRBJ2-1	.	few	CASSHSLLGGYNEQFF	TGTGCCAGCAGCCATAGTCTCTTGGGGGGCTACAATGAGCAGTTCTTC
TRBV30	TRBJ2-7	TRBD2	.	CAWSVAGGSGQYF	TGTGCCTGGAGTGTAGCGGGAGGGTCCGGGCAGTACTTC
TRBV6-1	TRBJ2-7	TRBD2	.	CASSEGLAGTYEQYF	TGTGCCAGCAGTGAAGGTCTAGCGGGGACCTACGAGCAGTACTTC
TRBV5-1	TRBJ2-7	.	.	CASSSSFYEQYF	TGCGCCAGCAGCTCGAGCTTCTACGAGCAGTACTTC
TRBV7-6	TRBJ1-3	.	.	CASSLARRVSGNTIYF	TGTGCCAGCAGCTTAGCGCGTCGGGTCTCTGGAAACACCATATATTTT
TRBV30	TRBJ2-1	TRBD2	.	CAWSILADYNEQFF	TGTGCCTGGAGTATCCTAGCGGACTACAATGAGCAGTTCTTC
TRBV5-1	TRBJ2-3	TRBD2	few	CASSLGTSGRRDTQYF	TGCGCCAGCAGCTTGGGGACTAGCGGGCGGAGAGATACGCAGTATTTT
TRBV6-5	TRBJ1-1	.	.	CASSYSRGTPNTEAFF	TGTGCCAGCAGTTACTCGCGGGGTACGCCAAACACTGAAGCTTTCTTT
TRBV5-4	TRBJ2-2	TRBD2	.	CASSLAGGVAGELFF	TGTGCCAGCAGCTTGGCGGGAGGAGTCGCCGGGGAGCTGTTTTTT
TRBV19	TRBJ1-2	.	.	CASSIVGGELYGYTF	TGTGCCAGTAGTATAGTCGGAGGGGAACTCTATGGCTACACCTTC
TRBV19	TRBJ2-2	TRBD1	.	CASSMDRGRSGELFF	TGTGCCAGTAGTATGGACAGGGGGCGATCCGGGGAGCTGTTTTTT
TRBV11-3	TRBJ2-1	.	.	CASSSPYNEQFF	TGTGCCAGCAGCTCCCCTTACAATGAGCAGTTCTTC
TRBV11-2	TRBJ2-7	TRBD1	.	CASSQGASSYEQYF	TGTGCCAGCAGCCAGGGGGCCAGCTCCTACGAGCAGTACTTC
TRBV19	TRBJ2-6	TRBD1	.	CASSINGQGAGANVLTF	TGTGCCAGTAGTATCAACGGACAGGGAGCTGGGGCCAACGTCCTGACTTTC
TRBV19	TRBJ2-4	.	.	CASSVRGLGNIQYF	TGTGCCAGTAGTGTCCGGGGATTGGGGAACATTCAGTACTTC
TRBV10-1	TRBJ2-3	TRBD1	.	CASSEPGQGTDEQYF	TGCGCCAGCAGTGAGCCCGGACAGGGGACTGACGAGCAGTATTTT
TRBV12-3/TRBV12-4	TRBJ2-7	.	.	CASSRLTYEQYF	TGTGCCAGCAGTCGACTCACGTACGAGCAGTACTTC
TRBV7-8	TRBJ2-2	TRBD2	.	CASSPRTSGYTGELFF	TGTGCCAGCAGCCCCAGGACTAGCGGGTACACCGGGGAGCTGTTTTTT
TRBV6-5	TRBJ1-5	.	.	CASSSLAGARGQPQHF	TGTGCCAGCAGTTCCTTGGCGGGGGCGCGAGGACAGCCCCAGCATTTT
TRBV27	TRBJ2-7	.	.	CASYRVPHEQYF	TGTGCCAGCTATCGGGTCCCCCACGAGCAGTACTTC
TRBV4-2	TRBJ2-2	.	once	CASSQPGQGAVELFF	TGTGCCAGCAGCCAACCGGGCCAAGGGGCGGTGGAGCTGTTTTTT
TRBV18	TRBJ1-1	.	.	CASSPYRDGTEAFF	TGTGCCAGCTCACCTTACAGGGATGGGACTGAAGCTTTCTTT
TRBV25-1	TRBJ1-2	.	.	CGEGRDGYTF	TGTGGGGAGGGAAGGGATGGCTACACCTTC
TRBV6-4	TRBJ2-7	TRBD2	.	CASTLTSGISYEQYF	TGTGCCAGCACCCTGACTAGCGGGATCTCCTACGAGCAGTACTTC
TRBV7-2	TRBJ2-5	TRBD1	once	CASTSTGGKRETQYF	TGTGCCAGCACCTCCACAGGGGGCAAACGAGAGACCCAGTACTTC
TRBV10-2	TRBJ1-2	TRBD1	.	CASAGTGYGYTF	TGCGCCAGCGCCGGGACAGGGTATGGCTACACCTTC
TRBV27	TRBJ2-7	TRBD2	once	CASRTAGTTFYEQYF	TGTGCCAGCAGGACTGCCGGGACTACTTTCTACGAGCAGTACTTC